This T cell receptor beta chain derives from a study of control samples from healthy donors and cancer patients. This CDR3 comprises 16 residues. The V gene lost 0 bases and the J gene lost 0 bases, with 12 bases spanning the gap. Germline V gene data show CDR1 as SGHTA and CDR2 as FQGNSA. The method was immunoSEQ multiplex PCR; TCRdb's version includes in-frame clones alone and lacks a portion of them. The repertoire holds about 90,000 clones, with approximately 93% as singletons. Sequencing input: blood. The V gene is TRBV7-2, the J gene TRBJ2-7, with D perhaps TRBD2 (7 bases). This TCR was sampled from a woman in her 30s in good health. The CDR3 protein is CASSLAGGGDSYEQYF. The DNA of the CDR3 is TGTGCCAGCAGCTTAGCTGGCGGGGGCGACTCCTACGAGCAGTACTTC.